The 21 T cell receptor beta chains reported below all come from one sample, sequenced in a study of cytomegalovirus exposure and HLA in healthy donors (dated by TCRdb to between 2016 and 2019). Receptor amplification or capture employed the immunoSEQ multiplex PCR assay. For the multiplex PCR, a mixture combining 60 forward primers for TCR Vbeta segments and 13 reverse primers for TCR Jbeta segments was used. TCRdb carries this immuneACCESS record with in-frame sequences only. Its versions omit some clonotypes, under half of them owing to an unresolved V gene in the studies checked, with the rest unexplained. The sample's table lists a count of 130,000 to 150,000 clones. The ten largest make up 0.75% to 1% of the sample. The source material was PBMCs. All receptors come from a male donor in good health and CMV-seronegative.

The chain links TRBV9 to TRBJ1-1; D is perhaps TRBD1 (5 bases). CDR1 is SGDLS, CDR2 YYNGEE, per germline. V shed 4 bases and J shed 5 bases, with 15 bases lying between them. This CDR3 spans 14 amino acids. The chain's CDR3 is CASSPMHQGTEAFF. In nucleotides, the CDR3 is TGTGCCAGCAGCCCTATGCACCAGGGAACTGAAGCTTTCTTT. The full variable domain, with the rest looked up from reference TRBV9 and TRBJ1-1, is DSGVTQTPKHLITATGQRVTLRCSPRSGDLSVYWYQQSLDQGLQFLIQYYNGEERAKGNILERFSAQQFPDLHSELNLSSLELGDSALYFCASSPMHQGTEAFFGQGTRLTVV.

This sequence joins TRBV11-2 and TRBJ1-1; D possibly corresponds to TRBD1 (5 bases). Germline V CDR1 and CDR2: SGHAT, FQNNGV. The CDR3 totals 17 residues. V dropped 4 bases and J dropped 2 bases, with 20 bases sitting between them. DNA of the CDR3: TGTGCCAGCAGCTCTAGCCGGGGAGGGGATTTCAACACTGAAGCTTTCTTT. This translates into CASSSSRGGDFNTEAFF.

The gene calls are TRBV28 and TRBJ2-1; 11 bases are a match to TRBD2. Germline CDR1 reads MDHEN; CDR2 reads SYDVKM. V dropped 0 bases and J dropped 7; count of bases not matched to a gene: 11. CDR3 size: 18 residues. The CDR3 sequence is CASSLWGSGRALSNEQFF. CDR3 coding DNA: TGTGCCAGCAGTTTATGGGGTAGCGGGAGGGCCTTATCAAATGAGCAGTTCTTC.

This rearrangement joins TRBV15 to TRBJ2-3, with 10 bases lining up with TRBD2. The trim removed 1 base at V and 5 bases at J, leaving 6 bases unmatched. This CDR3 has 16 amino acids. The germline V gene encodes CDR1 LNHNV and CDR2 YYDKDF (reference sequence). The CDR3 coding sequence is TGTGCCACCAGCAGAGGTAGCGGGGGGCCACAAGATACGCAGTATTTT. Protein sequence: CATSRGSGGPQDTQYF.

The gene calls are TRBV19 and TRBJ1-2, with D hard to call. The CDR3 contains 16 residues. Trimming removed 8 bases from V and 4 bases from J, with 23 bases in between. Germline V gene data show CDR1 as LNHDA and CDR2 as SQIVND (reference sequence). DNA for the CDR3: TGTGCCAGTTCGGGAGGCCGCGGAGCATGGAGCTATGGCTACACCTTC. Residues: CASSGGRGAWSYGYTF.

The chain has TRBV30 and TRBJ1-2, with a possible D match to TRBD1 (6 bases). The V gene lost 4 bases and the J gene lost 6 bases, with 27 bases spanning the gap. The CDR3 is made up of 17 amino acids. The germline CDR1 and CDR2 sequences are GTSNPN and SVGIG (reference sequence). The CDR3 nucleotides read TGTGCCTGGAACCGCGGTGAAAGGCAGGGGATAAGAGATGGCTACACCTTC. This translates into CAWNRGERQGIRDGYTF.

This chain links TRBV25-1 with TRBJ2-3, with 7 positions matching TRBD2. V shed 1 base, J shed 0 bases, and the junction held 1 base outside the gene matches. Germline CDR1 and CDR2: MGHDK and SYGVNS. The CDR3 runs 15 residues. The CDR3 DNA reads as TGTGCCAGCAGTGAATTTAGCGGGAGCACAGATACGCAGTATTTT. Its protein product is CASSEFSGSTDTQYF. The variable domain in full, with the rest retrieved from reference TRBV25-1 and TRBJ2-3, is EADIYQTPRYLVIGTGKKITLECSQTMGHDKMYWYQQDPGMELHLIHYSYGVNSTEKGDLSSESTVSRIRTEHFPLTLESARPSHTSQYLCASSEFSGSTDTQYFGPGTRLTVL.

This sequence joins TRBV7-9 and TRBJ2-3; the match to TRBD2 covers 15 bases. J was trimmed by 5 bases and V by 5 bases; bases with no gene match: 8. The CDR3 sequence is 17 residues long. CDR1 and CDR2 from the germline V gene are SEHNR and FQNEAQ (reference sequence). As DNA, the CDR3 is TGTGCCAGCAGCCCCCGCCTGGGACTAGCGGGGGGAGATACGCAGTATTTT. Its protein is CASSPRLGLAGGDTQYF.

The rearrangement joins TRBV6-4 to TRBJ2-1, with D tentatively TRBD2 (5 bases). Trimming removed 3 bases at V and 1 base at J, with 13 bases between. The CDR3 has 16 amino acids. Germline V gives CDR1 MRHNA, CDR2 SNTAGT. The CDR3 loop is CASSEGFGISYNEQFF. Here the CDR3 DNA reads TGTGCCAGCAGTGAAGGTTTCGGGATATCCTACAATGAGCAGTTCTTC.

The chain employs TRBV28 and TRBJ2-7; no reliable D call. From germline, CDR1 is MDHEN and CDR2 SYDVKM. This CDR3 is 14 amino acids long. Trimming cost V 6 bases and J 2 bases, with 14 bases left between them. DNA of the CDR3: TGTGCCAGCAGCGCCCCCGGAGTCACCTACGAGCAGTACTTC. Amino acid sequence: CASSAPGVTYEQYF.

The chain is built from TRBV6-1 and TRBJ2-7; 11 bases fit TRBD2. The CDR3 is 15 amino acids. CDR1 is MNHNS and CDR2 is SASEGT in the germline V gene. V shed 4 bases and J 0 bases; nucleotides not matched to a gene: 2. This CDR3 reads CASSALAGGSYEQYF. CDR3 in DNA: TGTGCCAGCAGTGCCCTAGCGGGGGGCTCCTACGAGCAGTACTTC.

V and J are TRBV19 and TRBJ1-2, with 7 bases matching TRBD1. The V gene's germline CDR1 is LNHDA and CDR2 SQIVND (reference sequence). This CDR3 has 15 residues. The V and J ends lost 3 bases and 1 base, in that order; junction bases with no gene match: 5. CDR3 sequence reads: CASSIPTGNNYGYTF. The CDR3 DNA reads as TGTGCCAGTAGTATCCCGACAGGGAATAACTATGGCTACACCTTC.

The chain is built from TRBV18 and TRBJ1-3; D might be TRBD1 (5 bases). V was trimmed by 0 bases and J by 2 bases, leaving 8 bases between them. This CDR3 contains 15 residues. Germline V lookup: CDR1 KGHSH, CDR2 LQKENI. The CDR3 coding sequence is TGTGCCAGCTCACCACCCCAGGGAACTGGAAACACCATATATTTT. Translating it yields CASSPPQGTGNTIYF.

This CDR3 reads CASSLRGVGTDTQYF. In nucleotides, the CDR3 is TGCGCCAGCAGCTTGCGGGGGGTGGGCACAGATACGCAGTATTTT. V is TRBV5-1 and J is TRBJ2-3, with TRBD2 matching 7 bases. Germline-derived CDR1 and CDR2 are SGHRS and YFSETQ. The trim removed 1 base at V and 1 base at J, leaving 3 bases unmatched. This CDR3 has 15 amino acids. The variable domain in full, with the rest retrieved from reference TRBV5-1 and TRBJ2-3, is KAGVTQTPRYLIKTRGQQVTLSCSPISGHRSVSWYQQTPGQGLQFLFEYFSETQRNKGNFPGRFSGRQFSNSRSEMNVSTLELGDSALYLCASSLRGVGTDTQYFGPGTRLTVL.

The rearrangement joins TRBV5-1 to TRBJ2-2; 14 bases map to TRBD2. Germline assignment: CDR1 SGHRS and CDR2 YFSETQ. J gave up 7 bases and V 3 bases, and 5 bases lay outside the gene matches. The CDR3 covers 16 residues. In nucleotides, the CDR3 is TGCGCCAGCAGCTCGGGACTAGCGGGAGCTGGCGGGGAGCTGTTTTTT. This encodes CASSSGLAGAGGELFF.

The J gene is TRBJ2-2, the V gene TRBV7-9, with D tentatively TRBD2 (6 bases). The CDR3 runs 14 residues. V gave up 6 bases and J gave up 4 bases, with 12 bases separating them. Germline V gene lookup returns CDR1 SEHNR and CDR2 FQNEAQ (reference sequence). This CDR3 reads CASSSLGGTGELFF. As DNA, the CDR3 is TGTGCCAGCAGTTCTTTGGGGGGCACCGGGGAGCTGTTTTTT.

The chain carries TRBV29-1 and TRBJ1-4; D is unresolved. The length of the CDR3 is 13 residues. V was pared by 7 bases and J by 7 bases, with 16 bases between. Per germline, CDR1 SQVTM and CDR2 ANQGSEA. The CDR3 sequence: CSASGSGSEKLFF. CDR3 DNA sequence: TGCAGCGCTTCAGGTTCTGGCAGTGAAAAACTGTTTTTT.

V usage is TRBV29-1 and J usage is TRBJ2-7, with TRBD1 matching 9 bases. Germline values: CDR1 SQVTM, CDR2 ANQGSEA. The CDR3 is made up of 15 amino acids. V dropped 5 bases and J dropped 4; count of bases not matched to a gene: 12. CDR3 nucleotide sequence: TGCAGCGTTTTTGATGGGACAGGGATAACGTACGAGCAGTACTTC. It translates to CSVFDGTGITYEQYF.

The rearrangement links TRBV5-1 to TRBJ1-5; D uncertain. V was pared by 1 base and J by 1 base, with 9 bases between. The CDR3 spans 15 residues. The V gene's germline CDR1 is SGHRS and CDR2 YFSETQ. The CDR3 here is CASSLSSDSNQPQHF. As DNA, the CDR3 is TGCGCCAGCAGCTTGTCCAGCGACAGCAATCAGCCCCAGCATTTT.

J is TRBJ1-1 and V is TRBV5-1, with TRBD1 matching over 8 bases. Germline values: CDR1 SGHRS, CDR2 YFSETQ. The CDR3 loop spans 14 amino acids. Trimming removed 1 base from V and 5 bases from J; junction bases left unmatched: 4. For the CDR3, the DNA is TGCGCCAGCAGCTTGCAGGGGGCAATTACTGAAGCTTTCTTT. It specifies CASSLQGAITEAFF.

V is TRBV4-3 and J is TRBJ1-1, with no clear D. The germline CDR1 and CDR2 sequences are LGHNA and YSLEER. The CDR3 sequence is 14 residues long. With 2 bases removed from V and 2 bases from J, the gap between germline ends came to 9 bases. The CDR3 DNA is TGCGCCAGCAGCCAAAATTACAGAAACACTGAAGCTTTCTTT. Translating it yields CASSQNYRNTEAFF.